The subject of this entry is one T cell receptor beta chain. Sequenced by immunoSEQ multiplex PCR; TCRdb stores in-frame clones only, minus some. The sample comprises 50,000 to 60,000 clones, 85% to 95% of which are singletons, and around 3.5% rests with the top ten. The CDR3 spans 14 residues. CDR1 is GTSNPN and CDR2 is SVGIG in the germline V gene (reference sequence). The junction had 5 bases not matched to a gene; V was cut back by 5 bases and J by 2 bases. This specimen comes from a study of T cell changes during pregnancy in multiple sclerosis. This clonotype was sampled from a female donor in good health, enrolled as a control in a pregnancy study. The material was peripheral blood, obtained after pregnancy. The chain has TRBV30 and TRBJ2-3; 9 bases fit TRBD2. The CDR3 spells CAWDPGLATDTQYF. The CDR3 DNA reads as TGTGCCTGGGACCCGGGACTAGCCACAGATACGCAGTATTTT.